The present entry profiles one TCR beta chain with its context. Its antigen is still unknown. The source of the sample is a study of STAT5B mutations in CD4+ large granular lymphocyte leukemia. Study-wide findings and caveats: Patient CD4-sorted repertoires stayed more clonal than healthy ones after leukemic-clone removal. The CD4+ versus CD8+ T-LGLL clonality difference may reflect limited sample size. Main leukemic clonotypes were patient-specific, but more than 20% appeared at low frequency elsewhere. TRBV06-family usage was enriched in top patient clones (8/27) versus controls (2/35).

V lost 5 bases and J lost 3, with 5 bases in between. The CDR3 spans 13 residues. From germline, CDR1 is MNHNS and CDR2 SASEGT. The table came from immunoSEQ multiplex PCR; TCRdb's copy has only in-frame clones and leaves some out. Among roughly 30,000 clones listed, roughly 82% were seen once. This sequence originates from a human donor in good health. Sequenced material: CD4+ T cells from blood buffy coats. The J gene is TRBJ1-6, the V gene TRBV6-1; no clear D gene. In DNA form, the CDR3 reads TGTGCCAGCAGTTATGACTATAATTCACCCCTCCACTTT. Amino acids: CASSYDYNSPLHF.